Listed below are T cell receptor beta chains from one sample, sequenced in a study of blood T cell repertoires in COVID-19. The protocol was immunoSEQ multiplex PCR, while the TCRdb copy is restricted to in-frame clones and leaves out a portion. The sample has around 200,000 clones, around 90% seen once; the top ten hold 0.55% to 0.8%. Sequencing was carried out using peripheral blood. The source of these receptors is a man over 45 with acute or convalescent COVID-19. Each CDR3 is given with its conserved first and last residue. Each record gives: clone size, V gene, J gene, D gene, CDR3 protein, CDR3 DNA. The D gene is left open where the match is weak. Size is stated for part of the rows, as once, few or many counts, or as a class when the clone is expanded.

size: .
V: TRBV9
J: TRBJ2-1
D: TRBD2
CDR3: CASSVEWEAGSRSHEQFF
DNA: TGTGCCAGCAGCGTAGAATGGGAAGCGGGGTCACGAAGCCATGAGCAGTTCTTC

size: .
V: TRBV6-6
J: TRBJ2-2
D: TRBD1
CDR3: CASSSDRANTGELFF
DNA: TGTGCCAGCAGTAGTGACAGGGCGAACACCGGGGAGCTGTTTTTT

size: few
V: TRBV18
J: TRBJ2-7
D: .
CDR3: CASSLPPGYEQYF
DNA: TGTGCCAGCTCACTTCCCCCGGGCTACGAGCAGTACTTC

size: .
V: TRBV4-2
J: TRBJ1-1
D: TRBD1
CDR3: CASSQEWTGTGEAFF
DNA: TGTGCCAGCAGCCAAGAATGGACAGGGACGGGTGAAGCTTTCTTT

size: .
V: TRBV5-6
J: TRBJ2-2
D: TRBD2
CDR3: CASSPILAGGGTGELFF
DNA: TGTGCCAGCAGCCCAATACTAGCGGGAGGCGGCACCGGGGAGCTGTTTTTT

size: .
V: TRBV3-1/TRBV3-2
J: TRBJ2-1
D: .
CDR3: CASSQDSDSSSYNEQFF
DNA: TGTGCCAGCAGCCAAGATTCGGACTCGAGCTCCTACAATGAGCAGTTCTTC

size: .
V: TRBV7-3
J: TRBJ2-5
D: .
CDR3: CASRRNAGVETQYF
DNA: TGTGCCAGCAGGAGAAACGCAGGGGTGGAGACCCAGTACTTC

size: .
V: TRBV4-2
J: TRBJ1-6
D: .
CDR3: CASSQFSTTTSYNSPLHF
DNA: TGTGCCAGCAGCCAATTTAGTACGACTACCTCCTATAATTCACCCCTCCACTTT

size: .
V: TRBV7-2
J: TRBJ1-1
D: .
CDR3: CASSLVGRGALGAFF
DNA: TGTGCCAGCAGCTTAGTTGGCAGGGGAGCGCTCGGCGCTTTCTTT

size: .
V: TRBV6-4
J: TRBJ1-3
D: .
CDR3: CASTGTKIRNTIYF
DNA: TGTGCCAGCACCGGGACAAAAATTAGAAACACCATATATTTT

size: .
V: TRBV28
J: TRBJ2-5
D: .
CDR3: CASNGRGQGETQYF
DNA: TGTGCCAGCAACGGGAGGGGGCAAGGGGAGACCCAGTACTTC

size: .
V: TRBV5-4
J: TRBJ1-1
D: TRBD1
CDR3: CAGKAGGLNTEAFF
DNA: TGTGCCGGGAAGGCAGGGGGTTTGAACACTGAGGCTTTCTTT

size: .
V: TRBV3-1/TRBV3-2
J: TRBJ2-1
D: TRBD2
CDR3: CASSQDPLAGAANEQFF
DNA: TGTGCCAGCAGCCAGGATCCACTAGCGGGAGCCGCGAATGAGCAGTTCTTC

size: .
V: TRBV4-1
J: TRBJ2-6
D: TRBD1
CDR3: CASSLSGTGDPLSFANVLTF
DNA: TGCGCCAGCAGCCTCAGCGGGACAGGGGATCCACTTTCTTTCGCCAACGTCCTGACTTTC

size: once
V: TRBV5-8
J: TRBJ2-7
D: TRBD2
CDR3: CASRSLAGGFEQYF
DNA: TGTGCCAGCAGATCACTAGCGGGAGGATTCGAGCAGTACTTC

size: .
V: TRBV3-1/TRBV3-2
J: TRBJ1-2
D: TRBD1
CDR3: CASSLKPNRGWDGYTF
DNA: TGTGCCAGCAGTCTCAAGCCGAACAGGGGGTGGGATGGCTACACCTTC

size: .
V: TRBV3-1/TRBV3-2
J: TRBJ2-5
D: .
CDR3: CASSQDLGKETQYF
DNA: TGTGCCAGCAGCCAAGACCTCGGGAAAGAGACCCAGTACTTC

size: few
V: TRBV5-1
J: TRBJ2-2
D: .
CDR3: CASSLTSSDTGELFF
DNA: TGCGCCAGCAGCTTAACTAGTTCTGACACCGGGGAGCTGTTTTTT

size: .
V: TRBV6-6
J: TRBJ2-3
D: .
CDR3: CASSYSGQPDTQYF
DNA: TGTGCCAGCAGTTACTCAGGACAGCCAGATACGCAGTATTTT

size: .
V: TRBV29-1
J: TRBJ1-3
D: TRBD1
CDR3: CSVTGQPRGTIYF
DNA: TGCAGCGTTACGGGACAGCCGAGAGGCACCATATATTTT

size: .
V: TRBV19
J: TRBJ2-7
D: TRBD2
CDR3: CASSIRLAASYEQYF
DNA: TGTGCCAGTAGTATAAGACTAGCGGCCTCCTACGAGCAGTACTTC

size: .
V: TRBV5-8
J: TRBJ2-7
D: .
CDR3: CASSQQPGDVYEQYF
DNA: TGTGCCAGCAGCCAACAACCAGGGGACGTCTACGAGCAGTACTTC

size: .
V: TRBV5-1
J: TRBJ2-3
D: TRBD2
CDR3: CASLASGNLIDTQYF
DNA: TGCGCCAGCTTGGCTAGCGGGAATCTCATAGATACGCAGTATTTT